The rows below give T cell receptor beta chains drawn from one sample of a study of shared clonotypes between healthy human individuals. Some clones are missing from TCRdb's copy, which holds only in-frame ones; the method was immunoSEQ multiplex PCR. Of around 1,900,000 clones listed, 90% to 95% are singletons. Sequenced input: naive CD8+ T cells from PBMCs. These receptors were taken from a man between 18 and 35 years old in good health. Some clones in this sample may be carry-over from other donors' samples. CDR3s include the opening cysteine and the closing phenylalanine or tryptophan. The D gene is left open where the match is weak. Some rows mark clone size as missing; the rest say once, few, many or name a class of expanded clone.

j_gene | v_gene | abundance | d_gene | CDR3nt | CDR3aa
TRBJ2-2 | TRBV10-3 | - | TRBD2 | TGTGCCATACAAGCTGCGGGAGGGCCCGGGGAGCTGTTTTTT | CAIQAAGGPGELFF
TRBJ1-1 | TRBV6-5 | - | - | TGTGCCAGCAGCCGCGCCCCGGCCACTGAAGCTTTCTTT | CASSRAPATEAFF
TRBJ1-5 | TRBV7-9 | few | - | TGTGCCAGCAGCTCCGATAATCAGCCCCAGCATTTT | CASSSDNQPQHF
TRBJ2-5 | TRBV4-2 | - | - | TGTGCCAGCAGCCAAGAGGGAGAGACCCAGTACTTC | CASSQEGETQYF
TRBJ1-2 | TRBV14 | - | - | TGTGCCAGCAGCCCTATGGGGCTTAGGGGAAGTCCGAGATTGGATGGCTACACCTTC | CASSPMGLRGSPRLDGYTF
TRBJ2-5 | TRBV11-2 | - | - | TGTGCCAGCAGCTTATCGGGTCCCCGGGAGACCCAGTACTTC | CASSLSGPRETQYF
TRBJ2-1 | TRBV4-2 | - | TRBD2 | TGTGCCAGCAGCCAAGATTCCGTAGCGGGAGATTACAATGAGCAGTTCTTC | CASSQDSVAGDYNEQFF
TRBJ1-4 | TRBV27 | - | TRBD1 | TGTGCCAGCGCGGACAGGGGACTCACAACTAATGAAAAACTGTTTTTT | CASADRGLTTNEKLFF
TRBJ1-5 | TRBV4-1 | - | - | TGCGCCAGCAGTTTGGGGCGTAATAGCAATCAGCCCCAGCATTTT | CASSLGRNSNQPQHF
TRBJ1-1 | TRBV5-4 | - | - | TGTGCCAGCAGCTTGGGGCAGAACCCTGAAGCTTTCTTT | CASSLGQNPEAFF
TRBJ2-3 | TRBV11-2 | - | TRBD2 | TGTGCCAGCAGTATTAGCGGGAGGGCCAACACAGATACGCAGTATTTT | CASSISGRANTDTQYF
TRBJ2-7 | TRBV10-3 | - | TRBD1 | TGTGCCATCAGTGGACTTGTAGGGACAGGGTTTTACGAGCAGTACTTC | CAISGLVGTGFYEQYF
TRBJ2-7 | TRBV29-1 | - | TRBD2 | TGCAGCGTTGGGCTAGCGGGAGTGGGGTCCTACGAGCAGTACTTC | CSVGLAGVGSYEQYF
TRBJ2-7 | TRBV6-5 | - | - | TGTGCCGGAAATGGAGGGAGGACCCCCTACGAGCAGTACTTC | CAGNGGRTPYEQYF
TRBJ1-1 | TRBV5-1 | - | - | TGCGCCAGCAGCTTGGGAGCTTCCCCGAACACTGAAGCTTTCTTT | CASSLGASPNTEAFF
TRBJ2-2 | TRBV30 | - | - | TGTGCCTGGAGTGTACGGTACAGGGAAGCGAACACCGGGGAGCTGTTTTTT | CAWSVRYREANTGELFF
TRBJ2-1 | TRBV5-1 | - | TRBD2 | TGCGCCAGCAGAACTGGGACTACGCAGTTCTTC | CASRTGTTQFF
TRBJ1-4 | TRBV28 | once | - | TGTGCCAGCAGTTTTGTGTCGTCGGTCGGCACTAATGAAAAACTGTTTTTT | CASSFVSSVGTNEKLFF
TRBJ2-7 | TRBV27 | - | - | TGTGCCAGCAGTCCATCGGAGGGGAGTCTACTTTACGAGCAGTACTTC | CASSPSEGSLLYEQYF
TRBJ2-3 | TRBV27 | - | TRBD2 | TGTGCCAGCAGTTTGTTGGGGACTAGCGGGATTAGCACAGATACGCAGTATTTT | CASSLLGTSGISTDTQYF
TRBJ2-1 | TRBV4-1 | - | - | TGCGCCAGCACGTATGCCGATGAGCAGTTCTTC | CASTYADEQFF
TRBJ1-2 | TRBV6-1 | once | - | TGTGCCAGCAGTGAAAAGGTTCCCTATGGCTACACCTTC | CASSEKVPYGYTF
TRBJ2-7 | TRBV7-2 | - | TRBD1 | TGTGCCAGCAGCTCAACAGGGGGCCGCCGCTACGAGCAGTACTTC | CASSSTGGRRYEQYF
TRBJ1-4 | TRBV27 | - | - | TGTGCCAGCGCCACTCAGGGCGCCAATGAAAAACTGTTTTTT | CASATQGANEKLFF
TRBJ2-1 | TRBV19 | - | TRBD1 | TGTGCCAGTAGTACCTCCGGGACAGGGGGGAATGAGCAGTTCTTC | CASSTSGTGGNEQFF
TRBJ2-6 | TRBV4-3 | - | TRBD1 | TGCGCCAGCAGCCCGGACAGGTACTCTGGGGCCAACGTCCTGACTTTC | CASSPDRYSGANVLTF
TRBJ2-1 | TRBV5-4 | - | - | TGTGCCAGCAGCGGAGATGGGGCCTATGAGCAGTTCTTC | CASSGDGAYEQFF
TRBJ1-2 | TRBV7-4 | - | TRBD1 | TGTGCCAGCAGCTTGCCAGGGGGCAATTCCTCCCCCTTCTATGGCTACACCTTC | CASSLPGGNSSPFYGYTF
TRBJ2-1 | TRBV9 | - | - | TGTGCCAGCAGCGTAGCTGGGACGGGTGAGCAGTTCTTC | CASSVAGTGEQFF
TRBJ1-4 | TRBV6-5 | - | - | TGTGCCAGCAGTTACTCGATGGGACCCCATGAAAAACTGTTTTTT | CASSYSMGPHEKLFF
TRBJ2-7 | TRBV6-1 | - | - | TGTGCCAGCAGTGAAGCCGCCGTCGAGCAGTACTTC | CASSEAAVEQYF
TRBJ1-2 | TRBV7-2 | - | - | TGTGCCAGCAGCTTAGCCCTGACGGTGACTAACTATGGCTACACCTTC | CASSLALTVTNYGYTF
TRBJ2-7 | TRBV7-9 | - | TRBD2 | TGTGCCAGCAGCCCGCCGGCGGGAGTCGAGCAGTACTTC | CASSPPAGVEQYF
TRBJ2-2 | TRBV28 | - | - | TGTGCCAGCTCATTTGACCGGTTGAGGGACACCGGGGAGCTGTTTTTT | CASSFDRLRDTGELFF
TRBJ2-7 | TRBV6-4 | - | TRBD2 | TGTGCCAGCCCCCTCCCTAGCGGGAGGTTAGCGTACGAGCAGTACTTC | CASPLPSGRLAYEQYF
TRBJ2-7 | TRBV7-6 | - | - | TGTGCCAGCAGCCCGCGGACCCCGCCCTACGAGCAGTACTTC | CASSPRTPPYEQYF
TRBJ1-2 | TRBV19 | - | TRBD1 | TGTGCCAGTAGTATAGTCCGGACAGGGATCGGCTACACCTTC | CASSIVRTGIGYTF
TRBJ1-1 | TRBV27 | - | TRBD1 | TGTGCCAGCAGTTTGACAGGGACCCTCACTGAAGCTTTCTTT | CASSLTGTLTEAFF
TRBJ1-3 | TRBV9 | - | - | TGTGCCAGCAGCGTAGGGGGGAGCCGTGGAAACACCATATATTTT | CASSVGGSRGNTIYF
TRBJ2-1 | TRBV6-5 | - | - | TGTGCCAGCAGTCCCTCCAGCGGTTACAATGAGCAGTTCTTC | CASSPSSGYNEQFF
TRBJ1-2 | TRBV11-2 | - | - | TGTGCCAGCAGCCCTTGGGACACCAACGTCTCCAATGGCTACACCTTC | CASSPWDTNVSNGYTF
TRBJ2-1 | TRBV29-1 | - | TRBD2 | TGCAGCGTTGAGGCTCCGGGACTAGCGGATTACAATGAGCAGTTCTTC | CSVEAPGLADYNEQFF
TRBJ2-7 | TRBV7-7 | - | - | TGTGCCAGCAGCTTAGGGGTCGGGTATCCCTACGAGCAGTACTTC | CASSLGVGYPYEQYF
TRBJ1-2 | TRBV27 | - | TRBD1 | TGTGCCAGCAGCAATGACGGGACAGGGGGATTTTGGTATGGCTACACCTTC | CASSNDGTGGFWYGYTF
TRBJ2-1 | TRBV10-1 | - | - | TGCGCCAGCAGTGAGTCTCGGAATGAGCAGTTCTTC | CASSESRNEQFF
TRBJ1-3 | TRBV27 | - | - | TGTGCCAGCAGTTCTCCGTTGACAGGTGCAAACACCATATATTTT | CASSSPLTGANTIYF
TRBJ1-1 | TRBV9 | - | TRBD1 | TGTGCCAGCAGCCCTCAGGACAGGGTCACTGAAGCTTTCTTT | CASSPQDRVTEAFF
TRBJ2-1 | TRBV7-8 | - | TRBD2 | TGTGCCAGCAGCCCTCCCTTCCTAGCGGGAGGAGTCGATGAGCAGTTCTTC | CASSPPFLAGGVDEQFF
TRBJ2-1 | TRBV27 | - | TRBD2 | TGTGCCAGCAGCGCTTTAGGCGGGAGGGCCTACAATGAGCAGTTCTTC | CASSALGGRAYNEQFF
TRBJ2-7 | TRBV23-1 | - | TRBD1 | TGCGCCAGCAGTCAAGGACCGCGGGACAGGGTCTACGAGCAGTACTTC | CASSQGPRDRVYEQYF
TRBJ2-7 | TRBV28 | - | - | TGTGCCAGCAGTCTACCCGCCGGGACGGTGGTTTTCTACGAGCAGTACTTC | CASSLPAGTVVFYEQYF
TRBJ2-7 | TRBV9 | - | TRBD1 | TGTGCCAGCAGCGTGTCGGGCGCAGGGGGCTCCTACGAGCAGTACTTC | CASSVSGAGGSYEQYF
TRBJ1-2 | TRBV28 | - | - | TGTGCCAGCAGCACTATGGGGCCGAGCTATGGCTACACCTTC | CASSTMGPSYGYTF
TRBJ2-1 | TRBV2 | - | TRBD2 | TGTGCCAGCAGTGGATCGACTAGCGGGAGTCCCAATGAGCAGTTCTTC | CASSGSTSGSPNEQFF
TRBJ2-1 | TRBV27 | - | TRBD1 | TGTGCCAGCAGTTTATTAGGGGGACAGGGGCCTAATGAGCAGTTCTTC | CASSLLGGQGPNEQFF
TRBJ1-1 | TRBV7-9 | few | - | TGTGCCAGCAATGGGGGCCTGAACACTGAAGCTTTCTTT | CASNGGLNTEAFF
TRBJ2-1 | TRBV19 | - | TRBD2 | TGTGCCAGTAGCATCAGCGGGAGCTCCTACAATGAGCAGTTCTTC | CASSISGSSYNEQFF
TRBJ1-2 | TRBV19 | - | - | TGTGCCAGTAGGATCGCAGGAGTTGGTGACTACACCTTC | CASRIAGVGDYTF
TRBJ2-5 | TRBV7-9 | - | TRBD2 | TGTGCCAGCAGCTTAGCGTCACTAGCGGGAGGGTCGGAGACCCAGTACTTC | CASSLASLAGGSETQYF